This TCR beta chain was recorded in a study of cytomegalovirus exposure and HLA in healthy donors. Whole-study findings and limits: Cytomegalovirus-associated TCR beta chains were listed, numbering under 200. Researchers reported in a later analysis that a missense DCLRE1C variant was tied to TCR beta V- and J-gene trimming. Later analysis showed TCR association rates varying by HLA locus, highest for DRB1 and lowest for HLA-C.

Researchers ran the PCR with 60 Vbeta and 13 Jbeta primers. In the source study's methods: Among the unique TCR beta chains that a later analysis counted, about 81 million in all, about 11 million were shared. Measured with immunoSEQ multiplex PCR; TCRdb has only the in-frame clones, and not every one. V and J calls and clone size are copied from that table; D and trimming were computed from the DNA. Found here are about 98,000 clones, about 81% of them singletons; the top ten hold approximately 1.4%. This clone was detected only a few times. The antigen remains unidentified. The source material was PBMCs. The clonotype comes from a man in his forties in good health and CMV-seronegative.

CDR3 protein: CASSYRVIDEQYF. The CDR3, as DNA: TGTGCCAGCAGTTACCGGGTCATCGACGAGCAGTACTTC. The rearrangement links TRBV6-6 to TRBJ2-7; D is undetermined. Germline V CDR1 and CDR2: MNHNY, SVGAGI (reference sequence). The length of the CDR3 is 13 residues. V was cut by 2 bases and J by 5 bases, with 10 bases left in between.